The present TCR beta chain was sequenced within a study of CD8+ T cells in alopecia areata. Study in general: Severity in treated patients was scored by percentage of scalp area affected.

In each case, RNA was isolated and then reverse transcribed into cDNA as the sequencing template. TCRdb's copy holds only in-frame clones and misses some; the assay was immunoSEQ multiplex PCR. The table has 150,000 to 200,000 clones, 64% seen once. CDR3 length: 13 amino acids. Germline V gives CDR1 MNHNY, CDR2 SVGAGI (reference sequence). Trimming left V 10 bases short and J 7 bases short, with 14 bases between. This sample's treatment: oral pan-JAK inhibitor, 5-10 mg twice daily. Isolation of CD4+ and CD8+ T cells from PBMCs was achieved by sorting. This clone was picked up a small number of times. The V gene is TRBV6-6, the J gene TRBJ1-6, with D possibly TRBD1 on 5 matching bases. The receptor comes from a human donor with alopecia areata. The sequencing here drew on CD4+ T cells sorted from blood, taken around week 50, from a patient treated with tofacitinib. CDR3 nucleotide sequence: TGTGCCATCAGCCGACAGACCAATTCACCCCTCCACTTT. This translates into CAISRQTNSPLHF.